This TCR beta chain is from a study of cytomegalovirus exposure and HLA in healthy donors. Overall study results and limits: The study flagged about 160 TCR beta chains as cytomegalovirus-associated. An analysis that was carried out later associated 16,951 TCR beta sequences with HLA alleles at 0.05 false discovery rate. Highly shared variants forming one cluster were likely a sequencing artifact.

The CDR3 sequence is 13 residues long. V was trimmed by 0 bases and J by 5 bases, leaving 5 bases between them. Germline CDR1 is LGHNA and CDR2 is YNFKEQ. Turning to this clone: Its antigen is not identified.

Primers for the PCR totalled 60 Vbeta and 13 Jbeta. Method: immunoSEQ multiplex PCR; TCRdb's copy keeps in-frame clones and lacks some. This table holds about 150,000 clones. Sequencing was performed on PBMCs. The source is a woman between 45 and 65 years old in good health and CMV-seronegative. The rearrangement links TRBV4-2 to TRBJ1-5; unclear D gene. This CDR3 is CASSQEQDQPQHF. CDR3 nucleotide sequence: TGTGCCAGCAGCCAAGAGCAGGATCAGCCCCAGCATTTT.